These 14 T cell receptor beta chains were all obtained from the same sample, sequenced in a study of OX40 agonist ivuxolimab in advanced cancers. Only in-frame clones appear in the TCRdb table, and some are missing; sequencing was by immunoSEQ multiplex PCR. The sample includes tens of thousands of clones, over 75% of them seen just once. The source material was CD4+ or CD8+ T cells sorted from blood, sampled in a trial of the OX40 agonist ivuxolimab. Source of these receptors: an adult with an advanced solid tumor such as melanoma, head and neck, liver or kidney cancer.

The chain recombines TRBV28 with TRBJ1-5, with D possibly TRBD1 on 5 matching bases. Trimming removed 5 bases at V and 7 bases at J, with 21 bases between. From germline, CDR1 is MDHEN and CDR2 SYDVKM. The CDR3 contains 16 residues. The CDR3 protein is CASSLFRAGRGQPQHF. CDR3 DNA sequence: TGTGCCAGCAGTCTCTTCAGGGCAGGGCGGGGCCAGCCCCAGCATTTT.

This chain links TRBV6-6 with TRBJ1-4; 8 bases agree with TRBD1. V was clipped by 4 bases and J by 5 bases; unmatched bases: 3. CDR1 and CDR2 (germline): MNHNY, SVGAGI (reference sequence). The CDR3 has 14 amino acids. CDR3 nucleotides: TGTGCCAGCAGTTTTGGGACAGGAAATGAAAAACTGTTTTTT. Amino acids: CASSFGTGNEKLFF.

V gene TRBV29-1 combines with J gene TRBJ2-1; no clear D. With 3 bases removed from V and 1 base from J, the gap between germline ends came to 19 bases. The CDR3 consists of 17 residues. Germline CDR1 SQVTM, CDR2 ANQGSEA. The CDR3 bases are TGCAGCGTTGACCCCCTAGGGAAAAAAACGTCCTACAATGAGCAGTTCTTC. This translates into CSVDPLGKKTSYNEQFF.

V gene TRBV5-1 combines with J gene TRBJ1-1; D gene ambiguous. This CDR3 is built from 14 residues. V lost 4 bases and J lost 1, with 11 bases in between. Germline CDR1 SGHRS, CDR2 YFSETQ. Here the CDR3 reads CASSPGPGNTEAFF. In DNA form, the CDR3 reads TGCGCCAGCAGCCCCGGGCCAGGGAACACTGAAGCTTTCTTT. The entire variable domain, with the rest obtained from reference TRBV5-1 and TRBJ1-1, is as follows: KAGVTQTPRYLIKTRGQQVTLSCSPISGHRSVSWYQQTPGQGLQFLFEYFSETQRNKGNFPGRFSGRQFSNSRSEMNVSTLELGDSALYLCASSPGPGNTEAFFGQGTRLTVV.

CDR3 amino acids: CASSERDHKETQYF. Written as DNA, the CDR3 is TGTGCCAGCAGTGAAAGGGATCATAAAGAGACCCAGTACTTC. V gene TRBV6-1 combines with J gene TRBJ2-5; D unclear. Germline lookup yields CDR1 MNHNS and CDR2 SASEGT. The germline V and J ends were trimmed by 2 bases and 3 bases, with 10 bases remaining between them. The CDR3 is made up of 14 amino acids.

The rearrangement joins TRBV5-5 to TRBJ2-7; 8 bases map to TRBD2. The V and J ends lost 3 bases and 2 bases, in that order; junction bases with no gene match: 7. Germline values: CDR1 SGHKS, CDR2 YYEKEE (reference sequence). CDR3 length: 15 amino acids. CDR3 sequence: CASSWGGLGPYEQYF. The CDR3 DNA follows: TGTGCCAGCAGCTGGGGGGGACTAGGCCCCTACGAGCAGTACTTC.

This sequence joins TRBV4-1 and TRBJ1-6; 10 bases align to TRBD1. The CDR3 spans 17 residues. CDR1 and CDR2 (germline): MGHRA, YSYEKL. V lost 8 bases, J lost 9 bases, and 16 bases stayed unmatched. CDR3 in DNA: TGCGCCAGCCGAAAGGGGGGACAGGGGTGGGCAGGTTCACCCCTCCACTTT. Translated: CASRKGGQGWAGSPLHF.

V gene TRBV5-1 combines with J gene TRBJ1-5, with D unresolved. Germline V gives CDR1 SGHRS, CDR2 YFSETQ. The CDR3 spans 13 residues. V lost 4 bases and J lost 3, with 8 bases in between. CDR3 loop: CASSRNPNQPQHF. CDR3 nucleotide sequence: TGCGCCAGCAGCCGGAACCCCAATCAGCCCCAGCATTTT.

The rearrangement joins TRBV4-1 to TRBJ1-2, with a possible D match to TRBD1 (6 bases). V gave up 3 bases and J gave up 0 bases, with 11 bases separating them. Germline V gene data show CDR1 as MGHRA and CDR2 as YSYEKL. There are 15 residues in the CDR3. This CDR3 is CASSQTGSTNYGYTF. The CDR3 DNA follows: TGCGCCAGCAGCCAGACAGGATCAACTAACTATGGCTACACCTTC.

This chain connects TRBV5-1 to TRBJ2-3, with D possibly being TRBD1 or TRBD2 (6 bases each). The CDR3 covers 14 residues. The V and J ends lost 6 bases and 2 bases respectively, with 13 bases between them. CDR1 is SGHRS and CDR2 is YFSETQ in the germline V gene. CDR3 in amino acids: CASMYGGSTDTQYF. As DNA, the CDR3 is TGCGCCAGCATGTACGGGGGCTCCACAGATACGCAGTATTTT.

CDR3 bases: TGTGCCAGCTCGTCGACAGCCCCCTACGAGCAGTACTTC. It codes for CASSSTAPYEQYF. V is TRBV18 and J is TRBJ2-7; TRBD1 might be the D (5 bases). CDR3 length: 13 amino acids. Germline lookup yields CDR1 KGHSH and CDR2 LQKENI. The V and J ends lost 6 bases and 2 bases respectively, with 11 bases between them. Supplemented by reference TRBV18 and TRBJ2-7, the full variable domain reads NAGVMQNPRHLVRRRGQEARLRCSPMKGHSHVYWYRQLPEEGLKFMVYLQKENIIDESGMPKERFSAEFPKEGPSILRIQQVVRGDSAAYFCASSSTAPYEQYFGPGTRLTVT.

The rearrangement uses TRBV9 and TRBJ2-3; a possible D gene is TRBD2 (6 bases). This CDR3 has 14 residues. Deletions cut 0 bases from V and 12 bases from J, with 17 bases between. Germline V gene sequence: CDR1 SGDLS, CDR2 YYNGEE. The CDR3 is CASSVEVGGGSQYF. The DNA of the CDR3 is TGTGCCAGCAGCGTAGAAGTCGGTGGAGGGAGTCAGTATTTT.

V and J are TRBV10-2 and TRBJ1-2, with no clear D. The CDR3 is 14 amino acids. The germline gives CDR1 WSHSY, CDR2 SAAADI. Trimming cost V 2 bases and J 0 bases, with 7 bases left between them. Here the CDR3 reads CASSEGLANYGYTF. DNA for the CDR3: TGCGCCAGCAGTGAGGGCCTTGCTAACTATGGCTACACCTTC.

The chain recombines TRBV10-3 with TRBJ1-2; 9 nucleotides match TRBD1. This CDR3 is 15 amino acids long. Germline-derived CDR1 and CDR2 are ENHRY and SYGVKD. J gave up 5 bases and V 2 bases, and 6 bases lay outside the gene matches. CDR3 region: CAISEGVTGGYGYTF. The CDR3 coding sequence is TGTGCCATCAGTGAGGGAGTGACAGGGGGTTATGGCTACACCTTC.